The 18 T cell receptor beta chains below come from one sample, sequenced in a study of cytomegalovirus exposure and HLA in healthy donors. Primers: 60 Vbeta forward and 13 Jbeta reverse. Generated by immunoSEQ multiplex PCR, the TCRdb table keeps only in-frame clones and is missing some. The table shows more than 85,000 clones, with about 80% occurring only once. Sequenced material: PBMCs. Source of these receptors: a man in his forties or fifties in good health and CMV-seronegative.

The chain combines TRBV7-6 with TRBJ2-2; the match to TRBD1 covers 7 bases. Losses at the gene ends were 6 bases for V and 0 bases for J; bases not matched to a gene: 4. The CDR3 length is 15 residues. Looked up from germline, CDR1 is SGHVS and CDR2 is FNYEAQ. The CDR3 here is CASRDRAANTGELFF. The CDR3 DNA sequence: TGTGCCAGCAGAGACAGGGCGGCGAACACCGGGGAGCTGTTTTTT.

In DNA, the CDR3 is TGTGCCAGCAGCTTAGTTGAAGACAGGCGCAAGCATTTT. This gives the protein CASSLVEDRRKHF. J is TRBJ1-5 and V is TRBV7-9, with a possible D match to TRBD1 (6 bases). This CDR3 region has 13 residues. Germline loops: CDR1 SEHNR, CDR2 FQNEAQ (reference sequence). Trimming left V 1 base short and J 14 bases short, with 15 bases between.

In nucleotides, the CDR3 is TGTGCCAGCTCTCCCAGGGTCGTCGAACTCCGCAATCAGCCCCAGCATTTT. Translating it yields CASSPRVVELRNQPQHF. The V gene is TRBV18, the J gene TRBJ1-5, with D maybe TRBD1 (5 bases). The length of the CDR3 is 17 residues. Germline CDR1 and CDR2: KGHSH and LQKENI. V was clipped by 6 bases and J by 2 bases, with 20 bases between them.

This clone was recorded a few times. The chain joins TRBV5-4 to TRBJ2-2; D is undetermined. This CDR3 is 14 amino acids long. Per the germline V gene, CDR1 is SGHNT and CDR2 is YYREEE (reference sequence). V shed 1 base and J shed 6 bases, with 10 bases lying between them. The chain's CDR3 is CASSLSVKAGELFF. The CDR3 nucleotides read TGTGCCAGCAGCTTGTCAGTAAAAGCCGGGGAGCTGTTTTTT.

This clone has just a few counts. The gene calls are TRBV29-1 and TRBJ2-7; a possible D gene is TRBD2 (6 bases). Trimming pared 1 base from V and 7 bases from J, leaving 11 bases between. The CDR3 totals 12 residues. Germline lookup yields CDR1 SQVTM and CDR2 ANQGSEA. The CDR3, as DNA: TGCAGCGTTGAAGCCCTAGCGAGGGAGCAGTACTTC. This sequence encodes CSVEALAREQYF.

The CDR3, as DNA: TGTGCCAGCAGGCCGACTAGTTCCTACGAGCAGTACTTC. Translating it yields CASRPTSSYEQYF. The chain combines TRBV27 with TRBJ2-7; the D gene is possibly TRBD2 (6 bases). Germline values: CDR1 MNHEY, CDR2 SMNVEV (reference sequence). Between the trimmed V and J ends, which lost 6 bases and 1 base, there was a span of 10 bases. This CDR3 is 13 amino acids long.

The V gene is TRBV25-1, the J gene TRBJ1-5; 10 bases map to TRBD1. Trimming removed 2 bases from V and 4 bases from J; junction bases left unmatched: 2. In germline, CDR1 is MGHDK, CDR2 SYGVNS. This CDR3 spans 15 amino acids. The DNA of the CDR3 is TGTGCCAGCAGTGAAGGGACAGGGGTTAATCAGCCCCAGCATTTT. Protein: CASSEGTGVNQPQHF.

The genes are TRBV5-1 and TRBJ1-4; D is undetermined. Trimming left V 0 bases short and J 2 bases short, with 8 bases between. Germline V gene data show CDR1 as SGHRS and CDR2 as YFSETQ. CDR3 size: 15 residues. The CDR3 DNA is TGCGCCAGCAGCTTGGCCGTCGGGACTAATGAAAAACTGTTTTTT. It encodes CASSLAVGTNEKLFF.

This chain uses TRBV5-6 with TRBJ2-7; perhaps TRBD2 as D (5 bases). CDR1 and CDR2 (germline): SGHDT, YYEEEE. CDR3 length equals 13 residues. Between the trimmed V and J ends, which lost 3 bases and 7 bases, there was a span of 14 bases. Written as DNA, the CDR3 is TGTGCCAGCAGCTCCCTCCCCCGAGGGGAGCAGTACTTC. The encoded protein is CASSSLPRGEQYF.

The chain joins TRBV19 to TRBJ1-1, with 7 bases that match TRBD1. From germline, CDR1 is LNHDA and CDR2 SQIVND (reference sequence). V trimming: 1 base; J trimming: 8 bases; junction bases outside the gene matches: 7. This CDR3 spans 14 amino acids. The CDR3, as DNA: TGTGCCAGTAGTATAGGGGACAGTATTATGGAAGCTTTCTTT. This encodes CASSIGDSIMEAFF. Together with reference TRBV19 and TRBJ1-1, the CDR3 gives the full variable domain: DGGITQSPKYLFRKEGQNVTLSCEQNLNHDAMYWYRQDPGQGLRLIYYSQIVNDFQKGDIAEGYSVSREKKESFPLTVTSAQKNPTAFYLCASSIGDSIMEAFFGQGTRLTVV.

The chain's CDR3 is CASSFLGQNNYGYTF. The DNA for the CDR3 is TGTGCCAGCAGTTTTCTGGGACAGAATAACTATGGCTACACCTTC. The chain couples TRBV28 to TRBJ1-2; 7 bases match TRBD1. V was clipped by 3 bases and J by 1 base; unmatched bases: 5. The CDR3 is made up of 15 amino acids. Germline V gives CDR1 MDHEN, CDR2 SYDVKM.

The chain employs TRBV11-2 and TRBJ1-1; no clear D gene. Trimming took 5 bases from V and 2 from J, leaving 6 bases between them. The CDR3 length is 12 residues. The V gene's germline CDR1 is SGHAT and CDR2 FQNNGV. The CDR3 DNA is TGTGCCAGCAGCCTCTTTAACACTGAAGCTTTCTTT. Protein: CASSLFNTEAFF.

This rearrangement joins TRBV19 to TRBJ2-6; 8 bases match TRBD1. V dropped 5 bases and J dropped 0; count of bases not matched to a gene: 6. From germline, CDR1 is LNHDA and CDR2 SQIVND (reference sequence). The CDR3 has 17 amino acids. The CDR3 protein is CASSLDRDSSGANVLTF. The CDR3 DNA is TGTGCCAGTAGTTTGGACAGGGACAGCTCTGGGGCCAACGTCCTGACTTTC.

The chain recombines TRBV28 with TRBJ1-1, with TRBD1 matching 10 bases. The length of the CDR3 is 17 residues. Germline loops: CDR1 MDHEN, CDR2 SYDVKM. The V segment lost 1 base and the J segment 5 bases; nucleotides outside the gene matches: 10. CDR3 protein: CASSLSGTGEFRTEAFF. As DNA, the CDR3 is TGTGCCAGCAGTTTATCCGGGACAGGGGAATTTAGGACTGAAGCTTTCTTT. The complete variable domain, with remaining parts taken from reference TRBV28 and TRBJ1-1, reads DVKVTQSSRYLVKRTGEKVFLECVQDMDHENMFWYRQDPGLGLRLIYFSYDVKMKEKGDIPEGYSVSREKKERFSLILESASTNQTSMYLCASSLSGTGEFRTEAFFGQGTRLTVV.

V gene TRBV5-1 combines with J gene TRBJ1-2; 7 nucleotides match TRBD1. The CDR3 has 14 amino acids. CDR1 is SGHRS and CDR2 is YFSETQ in the germline V gene. J was trimmed by 4 bases and V by 1 base; bases with no gene match: 4. The CDR3 nucleotides read TGCGCCAGCAGCTTGACGACAGGGTCCTATGGCTACACCTTC. Amino acid sequence: CASSLTTGSYGYTF.

The J gene is TRBJ1-1, the V gene TRBV19, with TRBD1 as a possible D gene (5 bases). Germline V gives CDR1 LNHDA, CDR2 SQIVND (reference sequence). CDR3 length: 14 residues. The V end was cut by 6 bases, the J end by 3 bases, with 14 bases between. DNA for the CDR3: TGTGCCAGTAGCCTTCTTCCAGGGTACACTGAAGCTTTCTTT. Protein: CASSLLPGYTEAFF.

This clone is a singleton in its sample. The rearrangement uses TRBV11-2 and TRBJ2-3, with 7 bases lining up with TRBD1. J gave up 1 base and V 5 bases, and 12 bases lay outside the gene matches. CDR3 length equals 17 residues. Germline lookup yields CDR1 SGHAT and CDR2 FQNNGV. The CDR3 region has the DNA TGTGCCAGCAGCCAGGGTGTGAGGCAGGGGGGCACAGATACGCAGTATTTT. It codes for CASSQGVRQGGTDTQYF.

This clone was seen only a few times. The CDR3 sequence is CASSGDLGYRTDTQYF. CDR3 sequence (DNA): TGTGCCAGCAGTGGGGACTTGGGGTACCGCACAGATACGCAGTATTTT. The J gene is TRBJ2-3, the V gene TRBV27, with D possibly matching TRBD2 (6 bases). Trimming took off 5 bases at V and 1 base at J, with 16 bases between the two ends. The CDR3 is 16 amino acids. Per germline, CDR1 MNHEY and CDR2 SMNVEV (reference sequence).